These 9 T cell receptor beta chains share one sample of origin, sequenced in a study of blood T cell repertoires in COVID-19. Profiled with immunoSEQ multiplex PCR; TCRdb holds only in-frame clones, not every one. The data show 65,000 to 95,000 clones, roughly 89% seen once. The specimen was peripheral blood. Receptors originate from a man at least 80 years old with acute or convalescent COVID-19.

The rearrangement links TRBV7-2 to TRBJ2-3, with 11 bases fitting TRBD2. With 8 bases clipped from V and 2 bases from J, the junction kept 6 bases outside the gene matches. CDR1 is SGHTA, CDR2 FQGNSA, per germline. The CDR3 consists of 15 residues. CDR3 loop: CASSLLAGATDTQYF. The CDR3 DNA sequence: TGTGCCAGCTCCTTACTAGCGGGGGCCACAGATACGCAGTATTTT.

J is TRBJ1-4 and V is TRBV18, with D perhaps matching TRBD1 (5 bases). Trimming took 3 bases from V and 5 from J, leaving 13 bases between them. The CDR3 totals 15 residues. The germline gives CDR1 KGHSH, CDR2 LQKENI. The CDR3 loop is CASSPQGTPNEKLFF. The CDR3 region has the DNA TGTGCCAGCTCACCCCAGGGCACTCCGAATGAAAAACTGTTTTTT.

The chain's CDR3 is CAISVGDRGREQYF. Written as DNA, the CDR3 is TGTGCCATCAGTGTTGGGGACAGGGGGCGCGAGCAGTACTTC. This sequence joins TRBV10-3 and TRBJ2-7; TRBD1 matches at 12 bases. The CDR3 consists of 14 residues. CDR1 and CDR2 from the germline V gene are ENHRY and SYGVKD. V dropped 4 bases and J dropped 6; count of bases not matched to a gene: 4.

V and J are TRBV2 and TRBJ2-1, with TRBD1 identical over 8 bases. After removal of 4 bases from V and 0 bases from J, the junction contained 2 bases not matched to a gene. CDR3 length: 15 residues. Per the germline V gene, CDR1 is SNHLY and CDR2 is FYNNEI. The CDR3 sequence is CASSADRGSYNEQFF. CDR3 bases: TGTGCCAGCAGTGCCGACAGGGGCTCCTACAATGAGCAGTTCTTC. The variable domain in full, completed from reference TRBV2 and TRBJ2-1, reads EPEVTQTPSHQVTQMGQEVILRCVPISNHLYFYWYRQILGQKVEFLVSFYNNEISEKSEIFDDQFSVERPDGSNFTLKIRSTKLEDSAMYFCASSADRGSYNEQFFGPGTRLTVL.

V usage is TRBV2 and J usage is TRBJ2-5, with TRBD2 matching 8 bases. From germline, CDR1 is SNHLY and CDR2 FYNNEI. Trimming at V came to 5 bases and at J to 5 bases, leaving 7 bases not matched to a gene. CDR3 length equals 14 residues. The CDR3 here is CASSSGLVRETQYF. In DNA form, the CDR3 reads TGTGCCAGCAGTTCGGGACTAGTGCGCGAGACCCAGTACTTC.

The table lists this clone with a few counts. The CDR3 loop reads CASSQGQNYGYTF. CDR3 nucleotides: TGCGCCAGCAGCCAGGGGCAAAACTATGGCTACACCTTC. This chain joins TRBV4-1 and TRBJ1-2, with D possibly TRBD1 on 5 matching bases. Trimming cost V 3 bases and J 2 bases, with 7 bases left between them. The CDR3 length is 13 residues. CDR1 is MGHRA and CDR2 is YSYEKL in the germline V gene.

J is TRBJ1-2 and V is TRBV28; D not resolved. The CDR3 is 13 amino acids. Trimming took 5 bases from V and 8 from J, leaving 15 bases between them. Germline V CDR1 and CDR2: MDHEN, SYDVKM. CDR3 coding DNA: TGTGCCAGCAGTACACCGATGGCGGCCGGCTACACCTTC. Protein product: CASSTPMAAGYTF.

The V call is TRBV9, the J call TRBJ1-2, with unresolved D. The CDR3 length is 12 residues. Germline CDR1 SGDLS, CDR2 YYNGEE. V lost 5 bases and J 4 bases, leaving 9 bases between the germline ends. The DNA of the CDR3 is TGTGCCAGCAGGGGCATGCTCTATGGCTACACCTTC. It specifies CASRGMLYGYTF.

The chain joins TRBV27 to TRBJ1-1, with 7 bases that match TRBD1. The germline CDR1 and CDR2 sequences are MNHEY and SMNVEV (reference sequence). The CDR3 length is 14 residues. The junction had 4 bases not matched to a gene; V was cut back by 0 bases and J by 6 bases. CDR3 nucleotide sequence: TGTGCCAGCAGTTTATCTACGACAGGGTCTGAAGCTTTCTTT. It codes for CASSLSTTGSEAFF.